These 32 T cell receptor beta chains share one sample of origin, sequenced in a study of blood T cell repertoires in COVID-19. Assay: immunoSEQ multiplex PCR; the TCRdb copy retains only in-frame clones and omits some. The repertoire consists of roughly 380,000 clones, with 85% occurring once and the leading ten covering roughly 3.6%. The sequencing sample was made of peripheral blood. Source of these receptors: a woman in her late teens or twenties with acute or convalescent COVID-19.

The J gene is TRBJ1-5, the V gene TRBV3-1 (or the pseudogene TRBV3-2), with D perhaps matching TRBD1 (6 bases). V was trimmed by 0 bases and J by 1 base, leaving 10 bases between them. Germline values: CDR1 LGHDT, CDR2 YNNKEL (reference sequence). This CDR3 is built from 16 residues. The CDR3 is CASSQDEGDSNQPQHF. CDR3 bases: TGTGCCAGCAGCCAAGATGAGGGGGACAGCAATCAGCCCCAGCATTTT.

The V gene is TRBV5-1, the J gene TRBJ2-3; 9 positions agree with TRBD1. The CDR3 extends over 16 amino acids. The J segment lost 2 bases and the V segment lost 5 bases, leaving 9 bases of the junction unmatched. From germline, CDR1 is SGHRS and CDR2 YFSETQ. Written as DNA, the CDR3 is TGCGCCAGCAGATTCTCCGGGACAGGGAACACAGATACGCAGTATTTT. Translation: CASRFSGTGNTDTQYF.

The chain couples TRBV19 to TRBJ2-7; 8 bases map to TRBD1. V was clipped by 3 bases and J by 1 base; unmatched bases: 5. CDR3 length: 15 residues. CDR1 and CDR2 from the germline V gene are LNHDA and SQIVND (reference sequence). CDR3 DNA: TGTGCCAGTAGTATGGGGGACAGGCTTTCCTACGAGCAGTACTTC. This codes for CASSMGDRLSYEQYF.

The CDR3 nucleotides are TGTGCCAGCAGTGACGGTGGCAGTCAGGCGGAAGCTTTCTTT. It encodes CASSDGGSQAEAFF. The chain carries TRBV6-4 and TRBJ1-1; D is unresolved. Between the trimmed V and J ends, which lost 2 bases and 8 bases, there was a span of 15 bases. This CDR3 is 14 amino acids long. Per germline, CDR1 MRHNA and CDR2 SNTAGT.

The rearrangement uses TRBV4-2 and TRBJ2-5, with 10 bases matching TRBD2. Trimming at V came to 0 bases and at J to 1 base, leaving 8 bases not matched to a gene. This CDR3 spans 18 amino acids. Per the germline V gene, CDR1 is LGHNA and CDR2 is YNFKEQ. CDR3 protein: CASSQDGLAGASQETQYF. Written as DNA, the CDR3 is TGTGCCAGCAGCCAAGATGGCCTAGCGGGGGCCTCCCAAGAGACCCAGTACTTC.

For the CDR3, the DNA is TGCGCCAGCAGCTTGGAACTTCTCTACGAGCAGTACTTC. Protein product: CASSLELLYEQYF. V is TRBV5-1 and J is TRBJ2-7; D is uncertain. CDR3 length: 13 residues. CDR1 and CDR2 from the germline V gene are SGHRS and YFSETQ. V lost 0 bases to trimming and J lost 3 bases, with 7 bases between them.

The rearrangement links TRBV28 to TRBJ1-5; the match to TRBD1 covers 11 bases. There are 22 residues in the CDR3. Trimming at V came to 2 bases and at J to 0 bases, leaving 18 bases not matched to a gene. Germline CDR1 MDHEN, CDR2 SYDVKM. The CDR3 sequence: CASSLPAALGQGAYYSNQPQHF. The CDR3 bases are TGTGCCAGCAGTTTACCCGCGGCCCTAGGACAGGGGGCCTATTATAGCAATCAGCCCCAGCATTTT.

This clone was seen only a few times. The chain's CDR3 is CASSQDMGREYGYTF. DNA of the CDR3: TGCGCCAGCAGCCAAGATATGGGCAGGGAATATGGCTACACCTTC. The chain is built from TRBV4-1 and TRBJ1-2; a possible D gene is TRBD1 (5 bases). The V gene lost 0 bases and the J gene lost 5 bases, with 13 bases spanning the gap. Germline V gives CDR1 MGHRA, CDR2 YSYEKL. The length of the CDR3 is 15 residues.

This clone was detected only a few times. This sequence joins TRBV3-1 (or the pseudogene TRBV3-2) and TRBJ1-5; D remains ambiguous. Germline loops: CDR1 LGHDT, CDR2 YNNKEL (reference sequence). The V gene lost 4 bases and the J gene lost 4 bases, with 8 bases spanning the gap. The CDR3 is 13 residues long. The CDR3 here is CASSRGQNQPQHF. CDR3 coding DNA: TGTGCCAGCAGCCGAGGCCAGAATCAGCCCCAGCATTTT.

This chain uses TRBV6-5 with TRBJ2-7; possible D gene TRBD2, 6 bases. This CDR3 has 12 residues. CDR1 is MNHEY, CDR2 SVGAGI, per germline. Between the trimmed V and J ends, which lost 8 bases and 4 bases, there was a span of 12 bases. CDR3 in amino acids: CASGPGTYEQYF. Written as DNA, the CDR3 is TGTGCCAGCGGTCCCGGGACTTACGAGCAGTACTTC.

This clone was observed once. The chain uses TRBV10-3 and TRBJ1-2; no clear D. Trimming shortened V by 3 bases and J by 4 bases, and 9 bases separated the two germline ends. Germline CDR1 and CDR2: ENHRY and SYGVKD. This CDR3 comprises 13 residues. Here the CDR3 DNA reads TGTGCCATCAGTGACGGTTCTCTCTATGGCTACACCTTC. The encoded protein is CAISDGSLYGYTF.

The CDR3 protein is CASRAGSGANVLTF. CDR3 DNA: TGTGCCAGCAGAGCAGGGTCCGGGGCCAACGTCCTGACTTTC. The rearrangement uses TRBV5-6 and TRBJ2-6; perhaps TRBD1 as D (5 bases). The CDR3 is 14 amino acids. V shed 5 bases and J shed 4 bases, with 10 bases lying between them. Germline V CDR1 and CDR2: SGHDT, YYEEEE. The full variable domain, rest sourced from reference TRBV5-6 and TRBJ2-6, is DAGVTQSPTHLIKTRGQQVTLRCSPKSGHDTVSWYQQALGQGPQFIFQYYEEEERQRGNFPDRFSGHQFPNYSSELNVNALLLGDSALYLCASRAGSGANVLTFGAGSRLTVL.

The chain has TRBV19 and TRBJ2-7, with 7 nucleotides matching TRBD2. In germline, CDR1 is LNHDA, CDR2 SQIVND (reference sequence). This CDR3 comprises 13 residues. The junction had 4 bases not matched to a gene; V was cut back by 6 bases and J by 2 bases. The CDR3 reads CASRASGTYEQYF. The CDR3, as DNA: TGTGCCAGTAGGGCTAGCGGCACCTACGAGCAGTACTTC.

V usage is TRBV6-5 and J usage is TRBJ2-7; TRBD1 agrees at 8 bases. The V and J ends lost 6 bases and 3 bases, in that order; junction bases with no gene match: 7. The germline V gene encodes CDR1 MNHEY and CDR2 SVGAGI. The CDR3 is 14 residues long. The DNA for the CDR3 is TGTGCCAGCAGAAGTCAGGGGGCGGGCTACGAGCAGTACTTC. Residues: CASRSQGAGYEQYF.

On this clone itself: The CDR3 carries no conserved terminal phenylalanine or tryptophan, so it likely arises from a read error. No DNA is shown, since the ends of the CDR3 on it are uncertain; the CDR3 is the one TCRdb lists. The chain uses TRBV7-9 and TRBJ1-2; the table's D call, TRBD1, was not checked against the DNA. CDR1 is SEHNR and CDR2 is FQNEAQ in the germline V gene (reference sequence). The CDR3 has 14 residues if both end residues are counted. The CDR3 is CASSPIVPGQFLKL.

J is TRBJ1-1 and V is TRBV13; TRBD1 aligns across 10 bases. Trimming cost V 9 bases and J 4 bases; bases outside gene matches: 5. Germline V CDR1 and CDR2: PRHDT, FYEKMQ (reference sequence). This CDR3 has 13 residues. The CDR3 DNA reads TGTGCCAGTCTTAGGACAGGGGGCACTGAAGCTTTCTTT. Protein: CASLRTGGTEAFF.

This chain joins TRBV5-1 and TRBJ1-1; 7 nucleotides agree with TRBD1. The CDR3 consists of 14 residues. The V gene's germline CDR1 is SGHRS and CDR2 YFSETQ. The V segment lost 4 bases and the J segment 1 base; nucleotides outside the gene matches: 4. For the CDR3, the DNA is TGCGCCAGCAGCCAACAGGGGTGGAACACTGAAGCTTTCTTT. Amino acids: CASSQQGWNTEAFF.

The V and J genes are TRBV2 and TRBJ2-5, with D maybe TRBD1 (5 bases). The CDR3 is made up of 13 amino acids. V lost 7 bases, J lost 3 bases, and 12 bases lay in between. Germline V gene sequence: CDR1 SNHLY, CDR2 FYNNEI. The CDR3 DNA follows: TGTGCCAGCATAGGTGACAGAGAAGAGACCCAGTACTTC. Its translation is CASIGDREETQYF. The whole variable domain, remainder taken from reference TRBV2 and TRBJ2-5, is EPEVTQTPSHQVTQMGQEVILRCVPISNHLYFYWYRQILGQKVEFLVSFYNNEISEKSEIFDDQFSVERPDGSNFTLKIRSTKLEDSAMYFCASIGDREETQYFGPGTRLLVL.

As DNA, the CDR3 is TGCGCCAGCAGCCCGAGGATGGTGGGGGCGCAAAACGAGCAGTACTTC. This gives the protein CASSPRMVGAQNEQYF. The chain combines TRBV4-1 with TRBJ2-7; TRBD1 is a possible D gene (6 bases). The CDR3 length is 16 residues. With 4 bases removed from V and 5 bases from J, the gap between germline ends came to 21 bases. In germline, CDR1 is MGHRA, CDR2 YSYEKL.

The V gene is TRBV18, the J gene TRBJ1-1; 10 nucleotides align to TRBD1. The CDR3 has 13 residues. V shed 6 bases, J shed 7 bases, and the junction held 5 bases outside the gene matches. Germline CDR1 is KGHSH and CDR2 is LQKENI. In DNA, the CDR3 is TGTGCCAGCTCCTCGACAGGGGGCGGTGAAGCTTTCTTT. This codes for CASSSTGGGEAFF.

In its sample, this clone was seen once. The chain combines TRBV30 with TRBJ2-1, with 10 bases matching TRBD1. CDR1 and CDR2 from the germline V gene are GTSNPN and SVGIG (reference sequence). The CDR3 covers 11 residues. After removal of 8 bases from V and 7 bases from J, the junction contained 2 bases not matched to a gene. In DNA, the CDR3 is TGTGCCGCGGGACAGGGGAATGAGCAGTTCTTC. Translation: CAAGQGNEQFF.

The V gene is TRBV27, the J gene TRBJ2-3; TRBD1 is a possible D gene (5 bases). The V gene lost 8 bases and the J gene lost 8 bases, with 14 bases spanning the gap. There are 12 residues in the CDR3. Germline V gene lookup returns CDR1 MNHEY and CDR2 SMNVEV (reference sequence). CDR3 DNA sequence: TGTGCCAGCCTTGACAGTCTTCTTACGCAGTATTTT. It is translated as CASLDSLLTQYF.

This rearrangement joins TRBV12-3 or TRBV12-4 to TRBJ2-7, with TRBD2 matching 7 bases. The CDR3 spans 13 residues. V shed 8 bases and J 4 bases; nucleotides not matched to a gene: 8. The CDR3 region is CASAPGRGYEQYF. The CDR3 DNA is TGTGCCAGCGCCCCTGGGCGGGGGTACGAGCAGTACTTC.

The V gene is TRBV18, the J gene TRBJ1-5; D gene uncertain. In germline, CDR1 is KGHSH, CDR2 LQKENI. The CDR3 covers 13 residues. V was cut by 2 bases and J by 3 bases, with 5 bases left in between. The CDR3 here is CASSPSVNQPQHF. CDR3 in DNA: TGTGCCAGCTCACCATCCGTCAATCAGCCCCAGCATTTT.

The chain links TRBV5-1 to TRBJ2-2, with 8 bases that match TRBD2. Per the germline V gene, CDR1 is SGHRS and CDR2 is YFSETQ. This CDR3 comprises 15 residues. With V trimmed by 3 bases and J by 6 bases, 7 bases remained unmatched. The CDR3 DNA sequence: TGCGCCAGCAGCTGGATAGCGGGAAGCTCCGGGGAGCTGTTTTTT. It is translated as CASSWIAGSSGELFF.

V is TRBV10-1 and J is TRBJ2-5; 10 bases align to TRBD2. The junction had 9 bases not matched to a gene; V was cut back by 3 bases and J by 5 bases. CDR3 length: 16 amino acids. From germline, CDR1 is WNHNN and CDR2 SYGVQD (reference sequence). CDR3 loop: CASSDEPAGGSETQYF. CDR3 sequence (DNA): TGCGCCAGCAGTGATGAGCCAGCGGGAGGGTCGGAGACCCAGTACTTC.

V is TRBV9 and J is TRBJ1-2; 10 nucleotides line up with TRBD1. Looked up from germline, CDR1 is SGDLS and CDR2 is YYNGEE. This CDR3 comprises 14 residues. J was trimmed by 5 bases and V by 4 bases; bases with no gene match: 5. CDR3 residues: CASSPGGQGYGYTF. DNA of the CDR3: TGTGCCAGCAGCCCAGGGGGACAGGGGTATGGCTACACCTTC.

The J gene is TRBJ2-7, the V gene TRBV5-1; tentatively, D is TRBD1 (9 bases). The CDR3 has 16 residues. Germline V gene lookup returns CDR1 SGHRS and CDR2 YFSETQ. The V gene lost 4 bases and the J gene lost 3 bases, with 20 bases spanning the gap. The CDR3 DNA reads as TGCGCCAGCAGCCCGGGGGGGACAGGGAGTTTCTACGAGCAGTACTTC. This encodes CASSPGGTGSFYEQYF.

This clone was counted a single time. The V gene is TRBV10-3, the J gene TRBJ1-1; D unresolved. Germline CDR1 is ENHRY and CDR2 is SYGVKD. V was pared by 7 bases and J by 0 bases, with 9 bases between. The CDR3 is made up of 13 amino acids. The CDR3 region has the DNA TGTGCCATCACCCAGGAAATGAACACTGAAGCTTTCTTT. Protein sequence: CAITQEMNTEAFF.

The sample holds a few counts of this clone. This sequence joins TRBV5-5 and TRBJ2-4; the match to TRBD1 covers 12 bases. The CDR3 loop spans 16 amino acids. Germline V lookup: CDR1 SGHKS, CDR2 YYEKEE (reference sequence). With V trimmed by 3 bases and J by 13 bases, 14 bases remained unmatched. The CDR3 spells CASSSGTGGFQTGQYF. For the CDR3, the DNA is TGTGCCAGCAGCTCCGGGACAGGGGGCTTTCAAACCGGGCAGTACTTC.

This CDR3 reads CASSGRAGLAGAHVEQYF. CDR3 in DNA: TGTGCCAGCAGCGGACGGGCGGGACTAGCGGGGGCCCACGTGGAGCAGTACTTC. The gene calls are TRBV9 and TRBJ2-7; 14 bases agree with TRBD2. V lost 3 bases and J lost 7; bases outside the gene matches: 15. The germline gives CDR1 SGDLS, CDR2 YYNGEE. The CDR3 spans 18 residues.

The count of this clone is one. This chain joins TRBV3-1 (or the pseudogene TRBV3-2) and TRBJ2-1; possibly TRBD2 for D (5 bases). The germline V gene encodes CDR1 LGHDT and CDR2 YNNKEL (reference sequence). The CDR3 covers 15 residues. Trimming shortened V by 1 base and J by 2 bases, and 9 bases separated the two germline ends. CDR3: CASSQGVGAYNEQFF. The CDR3 bases are TGTGCCAGCAGCCAAGGGGTGGGAGCCTACAATGAGCAGTTCTTC.